This is a list of T cell receptor beta chains from one sample in a study of CD8 T cells in Susac syndrome. MiXCR, run by TCRdb on the immunoSEQ multiplex PCR reads, gives a single entry per CDR3 protein. The top ten hold roughly 0.26% of the sample, which has tens of thousands of distinct CDR3 sequences, roughly 93% seen once. The sequencing input was CD8+ T cells from PBMCs. The source is a human donor in good health. CDR3s include the opening cysteine and the closing phenylalanine or tryptophan. The D gene is left open where the match is weak. Clone size is not always given. Where it is, it says once, few, many or a class for expanded clones.

D gene | J gene | V gene | clone size | CDR3 protein | CDR3 DNA
TRBD2 | TRBJ2-1 | TRBV27 | - | CASSWTSGMGDEQFF | TGTGCCAGCAGTTGGACTAGCGGGATGGGCGATGAGCAGTTCTTC
- | TRBJ2-1 | TRBV7-3 | - | CASSLVGSGYNEQFF | TGTGCCAGCAGCTTGGTGGGTAGCGGTTACAATGAGCAGTTCTTC
- | TRBJ2-6 | TRBV15 | - | CATSRDRFIATDSGANVLTF | TGTGCCACCAGCAGAGATCGGTTTATAGCAACCGACTCTGGGGCCAACGTCCTGACTTTC
TRBD2 | TRBJ2-1 | TRBV7-9 | - | CASSSGGASNEQFF | TGTGCCAGCAGTAGCGGGGGGGCCAGTAATGAGCAGTTCTTC
TRBD2 | TRBJ2-1 | TRBV20-1 | - | CSTGGLAGESEQFF | TGCAGTACCGGGGGACTAGCGGGAGAAAGTGAGCAGTTCTTC
TRBD1 | TRBJ2-7 | TRBV2 | - | CASSEALATGAYEQYF | TGTGCCAGCAGTGAAGCCTTAGCGACAGGGGCCTACGAGCAGTACTTC
TRBD2 | TRBJ2-1 | TRBV5-4 | - | CASSQPSGGSYNEQFF | TGTGCCAGCAGTCAGCCTAGCGGGGGCTCCTACAATGAGCAGTTCTTC
TRBD2 | TRBJ2-1 | TRBV4-3 | - | CASSQDTRSGGPSNEQFF | TGCGCCAGCAGCCAAGACACTCGTAGCGGGGGGCCGAGTAATGAGCAGTTCTTC
- | TRBJ2-3 | TRBV15 | - | CATSRERSSTDTQYF | TGTGCCACCAGCAGAGAAAGATCTAGCACAGATACGCAGTATTTT
- | TRBJ1-2 | TRBV9 | - | CASSPTSGLHGYTF | TGTGCCAGCAGCCCGACCTCAGGGTTGCATGGCTACACCTTC
- | TRBJ1-5 | TRBV15 | - | CATRSAGNQPQHF | TGTGCCACCAGAAGTGCAGGCAATCAGCCCCAGCATTTT
TRBD1 | TRBJ2-3 | TRBV14 | once | CASSPSRRDRDRDTQYF | TGTGCCAGCAGCCCGTCGCGGAGGGACAGGGATAGAGATACGCAGTATTTT
TRBD1 | TRBJ2-1 | TRBV27 | - | CASSSLDRAGEQFF | TGTGCCAGCAGTTCCCTCGACAGGGCCGGTGAGCAGTTCTTC
- | TRBJ2-3 | TRBV9 | - | CASSVEYGHTQYF | TGTGCCAGCAGCGTGGAATACGGGCATACGCAGTATTTT
- | TRBJ1-2 | TRBV9 | - | CASSVDSNYGYTF | TGTGCCAGCAGCGTAGACAGCAACTATGGCTACACCTTC
- | TRBJ2-1 | TRBV13 | - | CASSYGPLNNEQFF | TGTGCCAGCAGTTACGGGCCTTTAAACAATGAGCAGTTCTTC
TRBD2 | TRBJ2-3 | TRBV15 | - | CATSGVKVAGPSTDTQYF | TGTGCCACCAGCGGCGTTAAGGTAGCGGGGCCTAGCACAGATACGCAGTATTTT
- | TRBJ2-4 | TRBV29-1 | once | CSVEDRRGSRVKNIQYF | TGCAGCGTTGAAGATCGACGGGGAAGCCGAGTCAAAAACATTCAGTACTTC
- | TRBJ2-1 | TRBV27 | few | CASSPPGYEQFF | TGTGCCAGCAGTCCCCCAGGGTATGAGCAGTTCTTC
- | TRBJ1-6 | TRBV19 | - | CASSAAFPNSPLHF | TGTGCCAGTAGTGCCGCATTTCCTAATTCACCCCTCCACTTT
- | TRBJ2-2 | TRBV3-1 | - | CASSRPGELFF | TGTGCCAGCAGCCGCCCCGGGGAGCTGTTTTTT
TRBD2 | TRBJ2-7 | TRBV11-2 | - | CASSLASGGLDEQYF | TGTGCCAGCAGCTTAGCCAGCGGGGGGTTGGACGAGCAGTACTTC
- | TRBJ2-7 | TRBV2 | once | CASFGTDSYEQYF | TGTGCCAGTTTTGGGACGGACTCCTACGAGCAGTACTTC
- | TRBJ2-7 | TRBV3-1 | - | CASRTSARTTYEQYF | TGTGCCAGCAGGACTTCGGCGCGGACAACCTACGAGCAGTACTTC
TRBD2 | TRBJ2-7 | TRBV7-2 | few | CASSGTSEYEQYF | TGTGCCAGCAGCGGAACTAGCGAATACGAGCAGTACTTC
TRBD1 | TRBJ1-5 | TRBV9 | - | CASSVPTGGTGQPQHF | TGTGCCAGCAGCGTACCAACAGGGGGAACGGGTCAGCCCCAGCATTTT
- | TRBJ2-3 | TRBV11-2 | - | CASSFGRLAQYF | TGTGCCAGCAGCTTCGGCCGGTTGGCGCAGTATTTT
TRBD1 | TRBJ2-7 | TRBV6-2/TRBV6-3 | once | CASSTGRGNYEQYF | TGTGCCAGCTCGACAGGGCGTGGAAACTACGAGCAGTACTTC
TRBD2 | TRBJ2-7 | TRBV20-1 | - | CSARDGASGGPSYEQYF | TGCAGTGCTAGAGATGGGGCTAGCGGGGGCCCCTCCTACGAGCAGTACTTC
- | TRBJ1-2 | TRBV7-9 | - | CASSLLAYREDGYTF | TGTGCCAGCAGCTTATTGGCGTACAGGGAGGATGGCTACACCTTC
TRBD1 | TRBJ1-2 | TRBV7-9 | - | CASSFSDRAANYGYTF | TGTGCCAGCAGCTTCAGCGACAGGGCGGCTAACTATGGCTACACCTTC
TRBD1 | TRBJ2-7 | TRBV6-6 | - | CASSLGTGQYF | TGTGCCAGCAGTCTAGGGACAGGGCAGTACTTC
- | TRBJ2-4 | TRBV27 | - | CASSPGSAKNIQYF | TGTGCCAGCAGTCCCGGCAGTGCCAAAAACATTCAGTACTTC
- | TRBJ2-3 | TRBV5-1 | - | CASAIGLGTDTQYF | TGCGCCAGCGCAATCGGGTTGGGCACAGATACGCAGTATTTT
- | TRBJ2-3 | TRBV11-3 | - | CASSLDPSSAHTDTQYF | TGTGCCAGCAGCTTAGACCCCTCTAGCGCGCACACAGATACGCAGTATTTT
- | TRBJ1-5 | TRBV27 | - | CASSLWGNNQPQHF | TGTGCCAGCAGTTTATGGGGCAACAATCAGCCCCAGCATTTT
- | TRBJ1-2 | TRBV27 | - | CASSSRPLHGYTF | TGTGCCAGCAGTTCCCGTCCCCTCCATGGCTACACCTTC
- | TRBJ2-2 | TRBV6-2/TRBV6-3 | - | CASSRDSSYGELFF | TGTGCCAGCAGCCGTGACAGTTCGTACGGGGAGCTGTTTTTT
- | TRBJ1-5 | TRBV20-1 | - | CSALLGLNQPQHF | TGCAGTGCCCTGCTAGGACTCAATCAGCCCCAGCATTTT
- | TRBJ2-1 | TRBV9 | - | CASSVGSRAYNEQFF | TGTGCCAGCAGCGTGGGTAGCAGAGCGTACAATGAGCAGTTCTTC
- | TRBJ1-1 | TRBV9 | - | CASSEGGTEAFF | TGTGCCAGCAGCGAAGGGGGAACTGAAGCTTTCTTT
TRBD2 | TRBJ2-7 | TRBV7-9 | - | CASSPPLAGYEQYF | TGTGCCAGCAGCCCGCCACTAGCGGGGTACGAGCAGTACTTC
- | TRBJ2-1 | TRBV27 | - | CASAPQGGDEQFF | TGTGCCAGCGCCCCCCAGGGCGGCGATGAGCAGTTCTTC
TRBD2 | TRBJ2-4 | TRBV6-1 | - | CASYLAGDLAKNIQYF | TGTGCCAGCTACCTAGCGGGGGACCTAGCCAAAAACATTCAGTACTTC
TRBD2 | TRBJ2-2 | TRBV4-1 | - | CASRGWTSGRAGTGELFF | TGCGCCAGCAGGGGATGGACTAGCGGGAGGGCGGGCACCGGGGAGCTGTTTTTT
- | TRBJ2-1 | TRBV9 | once | CASSVGTLYNEQFF | TGTGCCAGCAGCGTAGGGACACTCTACAATGAGCAGTTCTTC
- | TRBJ2-3 | TRBV3-1 | - | CASSQGLYTQYF | TGTGCCAGCAGCCAAGGGCTTTATACGCAGTATTTT
- | TRBJ1-1 | TRBV27 | - | CASSLGGDTMNTEAFF | TGTGCCAGCAGTTTGGGGGGCGACACTATGAACACTGAAGCTTTCTTT
- | TRBJ1-4 | TRBV29-1 | once | CSVEGGAGQVNEKLFF | TGCAGCGTTGAAGGCGGAGCTGGGCAGGTTAACGAAAAACTGTTTTTT
- | TRBJ1-2 | TRBV4-1 | - | CASSQEGLGGPYGYTF | TGCGCCAGCAGCCAAGAAGGCCTTGGGGGTCCCTATGGCTACACCTTC
- | TRBJ1-2 | TRBV7-8 | few | CASSFSGAYYTF | TGTGCCAGCAGCTTCTCCGGGGCGTACTACACCTTC
TRBD2 | TRBJ2-1 | TRBV11-2 | - | CASSSRELAGVRNEQFF | TGTGCCAGCAGCTCCCGGGAGCTAGCGGGGGTTCGCAATGAGCAGTTCTTC
TRBD2 | TRBJ2-3 | TRBV4-1 | - | CASSQVLRTSGGAFQDTQYF | TGCGCCAGCAGCCAAGTTCTTAGAACTAGCGGGGGGGCCTTTCAAGATACGCAGTATTTT
- | TRBJ2-3 | TRBV24-1 | - | CATSDSRDTQYF | TGTGCCACCAGTGATTCCCGAGATACGCAGTATTTT